The present entry profiles one T cell receptor (beta chain) with its context. The CDR3 loop spans 12 amino acids. The germline gives CDR1 MDHEN, CDR2 SYDVKM. V gave up 4 bases and J gave up 4 bases, with 8 bases separating them. This entry comes from a study of identical twins. TCRdb re-called the 5' RACE reads through MiXCR, storing one row per CDR3 protein. The repertoire holds under 400,000 distinct CDR3 sequences, with about 10% as singletons. Sequencing input: naive T cells sorted from blood. The gene calls are TRBV28 and TRBJ2-7, with D hard to call. The clonotype originates from a woman in her forties or fifties in good health. The chain's CDR3 is CASSSERYEQYF. CDR3 sequence (DNA): TGTGCCAGCAGTTCGGAGAGGTACGAGCAGTACTTC. The full variable domain, completed using reference TRBV28 and TRBJ2-7, is DVKVTQSSRYLVKRTGEKVFLECVQDMDHENMFWYRQDPGLGLRLIYFSYDVKMKEKGDIPEGYSVSREKKERFSLILESASTNQTSMYLCASSSERYEQYFGPGTRLTVT.